Listed here are 31 T cell receptor beta chains from one sample, sequenced in a study of Graves' ophthalmopathy and Graves' hyperthyroidism. Amplification from RNA transcripts yielded the TCR beta CDR3 regions. HTBI-primed first-round RT-PCR preceded second-round multiplex PCR. Via MiXCR, TCRdb re-called the multiplex PCR reads, giving one row per CDR3 protein. The sample holds around 1.1 million distinct CDR3 sequences, 35% to 40% seen once. Sequencing was performed on peripheral blood or thyroid tissue (not recorded which). Receptors were obtained from an adult man with Graves' hyperthyroidism.

CDR3 coding DNA: TGTGCCAGCAGTCTCCAAGTTGTGCCTAATTCACCCCTCCACTTT. Encoded protein: CASSLQVVPNSPLHF. The J gene is TRBJ1-6, the V gene TRBV28, with D unclear. Trimming cost V 5 bases and J 6 bases, with 14 bases left between them. Germline CDR1 MDHEN, CDR2 SYDVKM. The CDR3 has 15 residues. The variable domain in full, completed from reference TRBV28 and TRBJ1-6, reads DVKVTQSSRYLVKRTGEKVFLECVQDMDHENMFWYRQDPGLGLRLIYFSYDVKMKEKGDIPEGYSVSREKKERFSLILESASTNQTSMYLCASSLQVVPNSPLHFGNGTRLTVT.

This clonotype was seen many times. The chain joins TRBV20-1 to TRBJ2-7; D is perhaps TRBD2 (6 bases). Trimming left V 6 bases short and J 7 bases short, with 13 bases between. Germline V gives CDR1 DFQATT, CDR2 SNEGSKA (reference sequence). The CDR3 contains 11 residues. The CDR3 protein is CSAEGLFEQYF. The CDR3 nucleotides read TGCAGTGCGGAGGGGCTTTTTGAGCAGTACTTC.

This clonotype was recorded many times. CDR3 amino acids: CASSRDGSDEQYF. Here the CDR3 DNA reads TGCGCCAGCAGCCGGGACGGTTCGGACGAGCAGTACTTC. This chain connects TRBV5-1 to TRBJ2-7; D assignment may be TRBD1 or TRBD2 (5 bases each). In germline, CDR1 is SGHRS, CDR2 YFSETQ. CDR3 length: 13 residues. V was trimmed by 4 bases and J by 5 bases, leaving 13 bases between them.

The sample holds many counts of this clonotype. This chain joins TRBV19 and TRBJ2-7; TRBD1 agrees at 7 bases. The J segment lost 4 bases and the V segment lost 3 bases, leaving 9 bases of the junction unmatched. Germline CDR1 and CDR2: LNHDA and SQIVND (reference sequence). CDR3 length: 15 residues. This CDR3 reads CASSMSSGQTYEQYF. In DNA form, the CDR3 reads TGTGCCAGTAGTATGTCGTCGGGACAGACTTACGAGCAGTACTTC.

CDR3 residues: CASSYSQGYSPLHF. The DNA of the CDR3 is TGTGCCAGCAGCTATTCGCAGGGATATTCACCCCTCCACTTT. This sequence joins TRBV7-2 and TRBJ1-6, with D possibly matching TRBD1 (5 bases). Germline CDR1 SGHTA, CDR2 FQGNSA. The CDR3 is 14 amino acids. V was cut by 4 bases and J by 8 bases, with 12 bases left in between.

Notes on this clonotype: The conserved phenylalanine or tryptophan normally closing the CDR3 is absent here, so this likely arose from a read error. The DNA is left out, because the CDR3 cannot be placed on it with certainty; the CDR3 is given as TCRdb lists it. The chain links TRBV10-3 to TRBJ2-7; the table's D call of TRBD1 was not tested on the DNA. From its first to its last residue, the CDR3 has 10 amino acids. CDR1 ENHRY and CDR2 SYGVKD come from the germline V gene. The CDR3: CAIKGGQENT.

The chain joins TRBV29-1 to TRBJ2-3; TRBD2 matches 11 bases. Germline CDR1 reads SQVTM; CDR2 reads ANQGSEA. V was clipped by 3 bases and J by 1 base; unmatched bases: 6. This CDR3 is 16 amino acids long. Written as DNA, the CDR3 is TGCAGCGTTGATGCGCTAGCGGGGGGAGGCACAGATACGCAGTATTTT. It is translated as CSVDALAGGGTDTQYF.

Here the CDR3 DNA reads TGCAGTGCTAGAAGAGGCCTTAGCAATCAGCCCCAGCATTTT. This gives the protein CSARRGLSNQPQHF. The rearrangement joins TRBV20-1 to TRBJ1-5; D unresolved. Germline loops: CDR1 DFQATT, CDR2 SNEGSKA (reference sequence). The CDR3 spans 14 residues. V dropped 2 bases and J dropped 0 bases, with 8 bases sitting between them.

In its sample, this clonotype was seen many times. The rearrangement links TRBV10-2 to TRBJ1-1, with 9 positions matching TRBD1. V shed 7 bases, J shed 2 bases, and the junction held 5 bases outside the gene matches. The length of the CDR3 is 14 residues. Germline V gene data show CDR1 as WSHSY and CDR2 as SAAADI. CDR3 nucleotides: TGCGCCAGCAATCTGGACAGGGGAAACACTGAAGCTTTCTTT. It translates to CASNLDRGNTEAFF.

Many counts were recorded for this clonotype. The V gene is TRBV20-1, the J gene TRBJ1-4; D is possibly TRBD1 (6 bases). Germline V lookup: CDR1 DFQATT, CDR2 SNEGSKA (reference sequence). Trimming cost V 3 bases and J 8 bases, with 10 bases left between them. The CDR3 has 12 residues. The CDR3 loop reads CSASGQGEKLFF. The CDR3 coding sequence is TGCAGTGCTAGTGGTCAGGGGGAAAAACTGTTTTTT.

This clonotype showed up many times. The chain employs TRBV29-1 and TRBJ1-1; no clear D gene. Deletions cut 7 bases from V and 7 bases from J, with 10 bases between. The CDR3 has 10 amino acids. Germline lookup yields CDR1 SQVTM and CDR2 ANQGSEA. CDR3 loop: CSGSRDEAFF. The CDR3 bases are TGCAGCGGTAGTCGGGATGAAGCTTTCTTT.

Note on this clonotype: Germline and junction disagree at one end, which may indicate a read error. The CDR3 coding sequence is TGTGCCAGCAGTGAAGAGGTCTGGTCCTATAATTCACCCCTCCACTTT. This sequence encodes CASSEEVWSYNSPLHF. The chain has TRBV10-2 and TRBJ1-6, with D unclear. The germline gives CDR1 WSHSY, CDR2 SAAADI. This CDR3 region has 16 residues.

This clonotype was found many times. The J gene is TRBJ1-2, the V gene TRBV20-1, with 10 nucleotides matching TRBD1. Germline V lookup: CDR1 DFQATT, CDR2 SNEGSKA (reference sequence). The trim removed 0 bases at V and 5 bases at J, leaving 9 bases unmatched. The CDR3 has 16 residues. The CDR3 loop reads CSAREPGTGVLYGYTF. CDR3 nucleotide sequence: TGCAGTGCTAGAGAACCCGGGACAGGGGTTTTGTATGGCTACACCTTC.

The gene calls are TRBV4-3 and TRBJ2-7, with TRBD2 matching 9 bases. The CDR3 spans 20 residues. CDR1 is LGHNA, CDR2 YSLEER, per germline. V trimming: 0 bases; J trimming: 6 bases; junction bases outside the gene matches: 21. The CDR3 protein is CASSQDLFGLARRKGIEQYF. The CDR3 nucleotides read TGCGCCAGCAGCCAAGATCTTTTTGGACTAGCGCGGCGAAAGGGGATCGAGCAGTACTTC.

In this sample, this clonotype turned up many times. The CDR3 region is CASSTAPYEQYF. The CDR3 bases are TGTGCCAGCAGTACCGCTCCCTACGAGCAGTACTTC. This chain connects TRBV12-3 or TRBV12-4 to TRBJ2-7; D uncertain. The CDR3 extends over 12 amino acids. Trimming cost V 5 bases and J 2 bases, with 7 bases left between them.

This sequence joins TRBV10-3 and TRBJ1-1; D call uncertain. Trimming shortened V by 10 bases and J by 1 base, and 13 bases separated the two germline ends. The CDR3 is 13 amino acids. In germline, CDR1 is ENHRY, CDR2 SYGVKD. CDR3 nucleotide sequence: TGTGCCACCGCGAGGGCAGGGAACACTGAAGCTTTCTTT. Translation: CATARAGNTEAFF.

There are many counts of this clonotype. This chain connects TRBV25-1 to TRBJ1-3, with no clear D. In germline, CDR1 is MGHDK, CDR2 SYGVNS. This CDR3 region has 14 residues. Trimming took 3 bases from V and 1 from J, leaving 7 bases between them. CDR3 coding DNA: TGTGCCAGCAGTGACGGGTATTCTGGAAACACCATATATTTT. Protein: CASSDGYSGNTIYF.

This clonotype has a count of ten or more. The chain is built from TRBV5-1 and TRBJ1-2, with D tentatively TRBD1 (6 bases). Germline assignment: CDR1 SGHRS and CDR2 YFSETQ. V dropped 0 bases and J dropped 8 bases, with 14 bases sitting between them. The CDR3 has 14 amino acids. The CDR3: CASSLGQVGEGYTF. The CDR3 DNA sequence: TGCGCCAGCAGCTTGGGACAGGTGGGAGAGGGCTACACCTTC.

This clonotype was detected ten times or more. The chain couples TRBV7-6 to TRBJ1-5; a possible D gene is TRBD1 (6 bases). CDR1 SGHVS and CDR2 FNYEAQ come from the germline V gene. The V end was cut by 4 bases, the J end by 5 bases, with 15 bases between. This CDR3 is built from 15 residues. DNA for the CDR3: TGTGCCAGCAGCTCAGAGGGGGGCTTGGATCAGCCCCAGCATTTT. This sequence encodes CASSSEGGLDQPQHF.

The V gene is TRBV6-5, the J gene TRBJ2-7; 12 bases agree with TRBD2. In germline, CDR1 is MNHEY, CDR2 SVGAGI. This CDR3 contains 14 residues. With V trimmed by 8 bases and J by 5 bases, 7 bases remained unmatched. CDR3 loop: CASCGTSGCNEQYF. The CDR3 DNA reads as TGTGCCAGCTGTGGGACTAGCGGGTGCAACGAGCAGTACTTC.

This clonotype was seen a handful of times. The V gene is TRBV5-6, the J gene TRBJ2-7; D is uncertain. The V end was cut by 4 bases, the J end by 3 bases, with 17 bases between. There are 15 residues in the CDR3. From germline, CDR1 is SGHDT and CDR2 YYEEEE. CDR3 sequence: CASSQGGSYSYEQYF. CDR3 nucleotides: TGTGCCAGCAGCCAAGGTGGCAGCTATAGCTACGAGCAGTACTTC.

The chain joins TRBV9 to TRBJ2-7, with 7 bases aligning to TRBD1. J was trimmed by 3 bases and V by 4 bases; bases with no gene match: 10. Germline CDR1 is SGDLS and CDR2 is YYNGEE. The CDR3 consists of 15 residues. CDR3 protein: CASSHYSGTDYEQYF. The CDR3, as DNA: TGTGCCAGCAGCCACTATTCCGGGACAGACTACGAGCAGTACTTC.

The rearrangement uses TRBV7-9 and TRBJ1-6, with TRBD1 matching over 9 bases. The CDR3 has 19 residues. Trimming at V came to 6 bases and at J to 4 bases, leaving 16 bases not matched to a gene. Per the germline V gene, CDR1 is SEHNR and CDR2 is FQNEAQ (reference sequence). The CDR3 region is CASSYRVWEDRGYNSPLHF. Written as DNA, the CDR3 is TGTGCCAGCAGTTACCGGGTGTGGGAGGACAGGGGATATAATTCACCCCTCCACTTT.

Ten or more counts support this clonotype. The gene calls are TRBV19 and TRBJ2-5; perhaps D is TRBD1 or TRBD2 (5 bases each). The germline CDR1 and CDR2 sequences are LNHDA and SQIVND (reference sequence). This CDR3 is 15 amino acids long. Trimming took 6 bases from V and 4 from J, leaving 18 bases between them. In DNA form, the CDR3 reads TGTGCCAGTAGCAAGCCGGGACCTGGAGGAGAGACCCAGTACTTC. Translated: CASSKPGPGGETQYF.

J is TRBJ2-2 and V is TRBV20-1; D might be TRBD1 (5 bases). V was pared by 0 bases and J by 2 bases, with 13 bases between. The germline V gene has CDR1 DFQATT and CDR2 SNEGSKA (reference sequence). The length of the CDR3 is 16 residues. CDR3 residues: CSARDFTGSNTGELFF. The CDR3 DNA reads TGCAGTGCTAGAGACTTCACAGGCTCTAACACCGGGGAGCTGTTTTTT.

CDR3 region: CASSPGLAWDTQYF. CDR3 DNA sequence: TGTGCCAGCAGCCCCGGACTAGCCTGGGATACGCAGTATTTT. The J gene is TRBJ2-3, the V gene TRBV14; 8 bases line up with TRBD2. This CDR3 has 14 residues. The germline gives CDR1 SGHDN, CDR2 FVKESK. The V segment lost 4 bases and the J segment 6 bases; nucleotides outside the gene matches: 6. Full variable domain (outside the CDR3, taken from reference TRBV14 and TRBJ2-3): EAGVTQFPSHSVIEKGQTVTLRCDPISGHDNLYWYRRVMGKEIKFLLHFVKESKQDESGMPNNRFLAERTGGTYSTLKVQPAELEDSGVYFCASSPGLAWDTQYFGPGTRLTVL.

This clonotype was seen more than once but under ten times. The chain is built from TRBV6-1 and TRBJ2-7; D is uncertain. The length of the CDR3 is 11 residues. The V gene's germline CDR1 is MNHNS and CDR2 SASEGT. Trimming cost V 5 bases and J 6 bases, with 8 bases left between them. The CDR3 loop reads CASSPPTEQYF. Written as DNA, the CDR3 is TGTGCCAGCAGTCCCCCAACCGAGCAGTACTTC.

This clonotype came up many times. CDR3 in amino acids: CSASKRNYEQYF. The DNA of the CDR3 is TGCAGTGCTAGCAAGCGGAACTACGAGCAGTACTTC. This chain links TRBV20-1 with TRBJ2-7; D might be TRBD2 (5 bases). Trimming left V 3 bases short and J 3 bases short, with 9 bases between. There are 12 residues in the CDR3. The germline gives CDR1 DFQATT, CDR2 SNEGSKA (reference sequence).

This sequence joins TRBV6-1 and TRBJ2-7, with 9 bases fitting TRBD1. V lost 8 bases and J lost 3; bases outside the gene matches: 5. This CDR3 region has 13 residues. From germline, CDR1 is MNHNS and CDR2 SASEGT. The CDR3 bases are TGTGCCAGCGGGACAGGGAAGTTCTACGAGCAGTACTTC. As protein: CASGTGKFYEQYF.

For this clonotype: A much larger clone lies a single base off, so this may be a read error. The CDR3 protein is CSVEDLDGHEKLFF. CDR3 nucleotides: TGCAGCGTTGAAGATCTGGACGGCCATGAAAAACTGTTTTTT. The chain couples TRBV29-1 to TRBJ1-4, with D uncertain. CDR3 length equals 14 residues. Per germline, CDR1 SQVTM and CDR2 ANQGSEA. V was cut by 0 bases and J by 6 bases, with 11 bases left in between.

The chain carries TRBV2 and TRBJ2-5, with D hard to call. Deletions cut 8 bases from V and 5 bases from J, with 21 bases between. The germline CDR1 and CDR2 sequences are SNHLY and FYNNEI. The CDR3 totals 15 residues. The DNA for the CDR3 is TGTGCCAGCGGAAACAGCCTTGTTGATTGGGAGACCCAGTACTTC. It is translated as CASGNSLVDWETQYF.